One and the same sample provided the 19 T cell receptor beta chains below, sequenced in a study of T cell responses to AZD1222 COVID-19 vaccine. Method: immunoSEQ multiplex PCR; TCRdb's copy keeps in-frame clones and lacks some. The sample lists under 170,000 clones; 94% were seen once. Here the sequenced sample was peripheral blood, taken on day 0 of AZD1222 vaccination. The receptor set was obtained from an adult in good health.

The table lists this clone with a count of one. J is TRBJ1-6 and V is TRBV9, with D possibly matching TRBD1 (6 bases). Trimming removed 3 bases at V and 6 bases at J, with 13 bases between. The CDR3 is 15 amino acids. The V gene's germline CDR1 is SGDLS and CDR2 YYNGEE. The CDR3 DNA sequence: TGTGCCAGCAGCGCGGGGGCGACGGGTAATTCACCCCTCCACTTT. The encoded protein is CASSAGATGNSPLHF.

The chain combines TRBV7-9 with TRBJ2-1; no firm D call. The CDR3 length is 16 residues. Germline V gives CDR1 SEHNR, CDR2 FQNEAQ (reference sequence). The V end lost 5 bases, the J end lost 0 bases, and 14 bases lay between the germline ends. The CDR3 loop reads CASSPPRPSSYNEQFF. The CDR3 coding sequence is TGTGCCAGCAGCCCCCCGCGTCCAAGCTCCTACAATGAGCAGTTCTTC.

V is TRBV21-1 and J is TRBJ2-7; TRBD1 was called by the table and not checked on the DNA. TRBV21-1 is a pseudogene. The CDR3 runs 14 residues. CDR3 amino acids: CASSDGQGPNEQYV. The CDR3 DNA reads as TGTGCCAGCAGCGACGGACAGGGTCCCAACGAGCAGTACGTC.

CDR3 DNA: TGTGCCAGCAGCCCCGGAATGACTAGCGGGTCAGGTGATACGCAGTATTTT. Translating it yields CASSPGMTSGSGDTQYF. The chain recombines TRBV5-5 with TRBJ2-3; 10 nucleotides line up with TRBD2. The CDR3 covers 17 residues. CDR1 SGHKS and CDR2 YYEKEE come from the germline V gene (reference sequence). V dropped 4 bases and J dropped 6; count of bases not matched to a gene: 14.

The V gene is TRBV4-1, the J gene TRBJ1-2, with D possibly TRBD1 on 5 matching bases. Trimming pared 1 base from V and 6 bases from J, leaving 18 bases between. CDR1 and CDR2 (germline): MGHRA, YSYEKL. This CDR3 comprises 16 residues. CDR3 loop: CASSQARTRLNHGYTF. The CDR3 nucleotides read TGCGCCAGCAGCCAAGCCCGGACAAGGCTGAACCATGGCTACACCTTC.

The chain uses TRBV5-5 and TRBJ1-1; weak D call: TRBD1 (6 bases). The germline V gene encodes CDR1 SGHKS and CDR2 YYEKEE (reference sequence). The CDR3 is 15 residues long. Trimming removed 0 bases at V and 5 bases at J, with 14 bases between. The DNA for the CDR3 is TGTGCCAGCAGCTTGGCGGCAGGGGTTTGGACTGAAGCTTTCTTT. This encodes CASSLAAGVWTEAFF.

The V call is TRBV7-8, the J call TRBJ2-5, with 8 bases identical to TRBD1. CDR3 size: 14 residues. The trim removed 5 bases at V and 2 bases at J, leaving 4 bases unmatched. CDR1 is SGHVS, CDR2 FQNEAQ, per germline. CDR3 residues: CASSPRQGQETQYF. CDR3 in DNA: TGTGCCAGCAGCCCACGACAGGGGCAAGAGACCCAGTACTTC. Drawing the rest from reference TRBV7-8 and TRBJ2-5, the complete variable domain is GAGVSQSPRYKVAKRGQDVALRCDPISGHVSLFWYQQALGQGPEFLTYFQNEAQLDKSGLPSDRFFAERPEGSVSTLKIQRTQQEDSAVYLCASSPRQGQETQYFGPGTRLLVL.

The chain has TRBV18 and TRBJ1-5; D uncertain. The CDR3 consists of 13 residues. CDR1 is KGHSH, CDR2 LQKENI, per germline. V was cut by 1 base and J by 5 bases, with 6 bases left in between. In DNA, the CDR3 is TGTGCCAGCTCACCACTGAGGGATCAGCCCCAGCATTTT. The encoded protein is CASSPLRDQPQHF.

The chain carries TRBV7-2 and TRBJ2-5; 10 bases map to TRBD1. CDR3 length: 16 residues. J was trimmed by 3 bases and V by 2 bases; bases with no gene match: 6. The germline V gene encodes CDR1 SGHTA and CDR2 FQGNSA. The CDR3 region is CASSLIDRGLKETQYF. The DNA of the CDR3 is TGTGCCAGCAGCTTAATCGACAGGGGGCTGAAAGAGACCCAGTACTTC.

The rearrangement uses TRBV23-1 and TRBJ2-1, with 7 nucleotides matching TRBD1. TRBV23-1 is annotated as an ORF whose role is uncertain. The CDR3 consists of 16 residues. After removal of 2 bases from V and 8 bases from J, the junction contained 12 bases not matched to a gene. The CDR3 nucleotides are TGCGCCAGCAGTCAAGCCCCTACTACAGGGGCGGATGAGCAGTTCTTC. Translation: CASSQAPTTGADEQFF.

The V and J genes are TRBV13 and TRBJ2-5; 13 bases match TRBD2. The CDR3 loop spans 16 amino acids. Germline V CDR1 and CDR2: PRHDT, FYEKMQ (reference sequence). With 0 bases clipped from V and 2 bases from J, the junction kept 0 bases outside the gene matches. DNA for the CDR3: TGTGCCAGCAGCTTAGGGGGACTAGCGGGGCAAGAGACCCAGTACTTC. It encodes CASSLGGLAGQETQYF.

The chain recombines TRBV3-1 (or the pseudogene TRBV3-2) with TRBJ2-5, with 8 bases that match TRBD2. The CDR3 consists of 16 residues. Germline V gives CDR1 LGHDT, CDR2 YNNKEL (reference sequence). V was clipped by 2 bases and J by 5 bases; unmatched bases: 10. The CDR3 loop is CASSQIGTSRIETQYF. CDR3 sequence (DNA): TGTGCCAGCAGCCAAATAGGGACTAGTCGCATCGAGACCCAGTACTTC.

This chain links TRBV6-5 with TRBJ1-1; D is uncertain. This CDR3 has 15 amino acids. Per germline, CDR1 MNHEY and CDR2 SVGAGI. Trimming took off 4 bases at V and 1 base at J, with 13 bases between the two ends. CDR3 nucleotide sequence: TGTGCCAGCAGTTTGATCGGACGGGAGAACACTGAAGCTTTCTTT. Its protein product is CASSLIGRENTEAFF.

CDR3 sequence: CASSSTGATNEKLFF. The CDR3 region has the DNA TGTGCCAGCAGTTCCACAGGGGCCACTAATGAAAAACTGTTTTTT. This chain joins TRBV28 and TRBJ1-4, with TRBD1 matching 7 bases. The junction had 4 bases not matched to a gene; V was cut back by 4 bases and J by 2 bases. The CDR3 covers 15 residues. Germline assignment: CDR1 MDHEN and CDR2 SYDVKM.

The chain joins TRBV6-5 to TRBJ1-3; no clear D gene. The CDR3 totals 14 residues. Germline V gene sequence: CDR1 MNHEY, CDR2 SVGAGI. With 0 bases removed from V and 4 bases from J, the gap between germline ends came to 7 bases. The chain's CDR3 is CASSYSWGGNTIYF. The CDR3 bases are TGTGCCAGCAGTTACTCATGGGGAGGAAACACCATATATTTT.

The CDR3, as DNA: TGTGCCAGCAGTGGGGGCACAGGGGGGACTGAAGCTTTCTTT. Translating gives CASSGGTGGTEAFF. This chain connects TRBV2 to TRBJ1-1, with 8 positions matching TRBD1. Germline CDR1 is SNHLY and CDR2 is FYNNEI. The CDR3 is 14 amino acids. Unmatched junction bases numbered 6, after V lost 4 bases and J lost 5 bases.

V gene TRBV7-8 combines with J gene TRBJ1-2; 9 positions agree with TRBD1. V was clipped by 5 bases and J by 4 bases; unmatched bases: 8. This CDR3 contains 15 residues. Germline assignment: CDR1 SGHVS and CDR2 FQNEAQ. The CDR3, as DNA: TGTGCCAGCAGCGGAAGGACAGGGGATACCTATGGCTACACCTTC. Amino acids: CASSGRTGDTYGYTF.

This chain joins TRBV2 and TRBJ1-1; a weak D match, TRBD1 (5 bases). Germline loops: CDR1 SNHLY, CDR2 FYNNEI. The CDR3 is 13 amino acids. Deletions cut 3 bases from V and 2 bases from J, with 7 bases between. CDR3: CASSDGDNTEAFF. Written as DNA, the CDR3 is TGTGCCAGCAGTGATGGGGACAACACTGAAGCTTTCTTT.

The chain joins TRBV7-9 to TRBJ2-5; tentatively, D is TRBD1 or TRBD2 (5 bases each). CDR3 size: 14 residues. Between the trimmed V and J ends, which lost 6 bases and 5 bases, there was a span of 16 bases. Germline V gives CDR1 SEHNR, CDR2 FQNEAQ (reference sequence). The CDR3 nucleotides are TGTGCCAGCAGACGTAGGGCAGAGGGGGAGACCCAGTACTTC. Protein product: CASRRRAEGETQYF.